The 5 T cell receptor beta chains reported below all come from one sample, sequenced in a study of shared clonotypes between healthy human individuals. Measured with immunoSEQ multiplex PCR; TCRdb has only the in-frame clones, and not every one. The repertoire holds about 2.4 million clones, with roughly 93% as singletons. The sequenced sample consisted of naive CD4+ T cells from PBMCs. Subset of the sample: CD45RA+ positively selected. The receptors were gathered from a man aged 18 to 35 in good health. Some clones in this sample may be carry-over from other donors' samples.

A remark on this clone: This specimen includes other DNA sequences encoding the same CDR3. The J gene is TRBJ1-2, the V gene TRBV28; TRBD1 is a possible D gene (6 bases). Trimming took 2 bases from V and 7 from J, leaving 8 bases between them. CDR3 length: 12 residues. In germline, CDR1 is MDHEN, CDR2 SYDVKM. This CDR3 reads CASSLQGTGYTF. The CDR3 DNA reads TGTGCCAGCAGTTTACAGGGGACTGGCTACACCTTC.

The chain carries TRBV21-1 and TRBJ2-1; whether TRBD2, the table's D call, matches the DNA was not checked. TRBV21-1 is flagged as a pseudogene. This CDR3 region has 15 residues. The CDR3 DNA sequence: TGTGCCAGCAGCCCTGAAAGAGACTCCTACAATGAGCAGTTCTTC. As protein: CASSPERDSYNEQFF.

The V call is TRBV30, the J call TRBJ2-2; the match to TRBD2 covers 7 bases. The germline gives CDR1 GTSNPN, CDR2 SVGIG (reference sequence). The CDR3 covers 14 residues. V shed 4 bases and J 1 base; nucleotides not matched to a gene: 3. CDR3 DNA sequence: TGTGCCTGGACTCCGGGAGGGAACACCGGGGAGCTGTTTTTT. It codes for CAWTPGGNTGELFF.

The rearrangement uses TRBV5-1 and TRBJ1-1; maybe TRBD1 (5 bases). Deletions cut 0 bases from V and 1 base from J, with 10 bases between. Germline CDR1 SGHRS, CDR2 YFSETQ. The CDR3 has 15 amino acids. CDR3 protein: CASSLVRGWNTEAFF. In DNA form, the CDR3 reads TGCGCCAGCAGCTTGGTCCGGGGGTGGAACACTGAAGCTTTCTTT.

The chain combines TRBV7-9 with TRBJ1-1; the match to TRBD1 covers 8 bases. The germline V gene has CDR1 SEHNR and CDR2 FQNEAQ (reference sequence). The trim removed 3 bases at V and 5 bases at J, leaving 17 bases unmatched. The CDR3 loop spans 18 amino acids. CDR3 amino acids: CASSFGTGRLPLGTEAFF. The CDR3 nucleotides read TGTGCCAGCAGCTTTGGGACAGGCCGCCTTCCGTTGGGGACTGAAGCTTTCTTT.